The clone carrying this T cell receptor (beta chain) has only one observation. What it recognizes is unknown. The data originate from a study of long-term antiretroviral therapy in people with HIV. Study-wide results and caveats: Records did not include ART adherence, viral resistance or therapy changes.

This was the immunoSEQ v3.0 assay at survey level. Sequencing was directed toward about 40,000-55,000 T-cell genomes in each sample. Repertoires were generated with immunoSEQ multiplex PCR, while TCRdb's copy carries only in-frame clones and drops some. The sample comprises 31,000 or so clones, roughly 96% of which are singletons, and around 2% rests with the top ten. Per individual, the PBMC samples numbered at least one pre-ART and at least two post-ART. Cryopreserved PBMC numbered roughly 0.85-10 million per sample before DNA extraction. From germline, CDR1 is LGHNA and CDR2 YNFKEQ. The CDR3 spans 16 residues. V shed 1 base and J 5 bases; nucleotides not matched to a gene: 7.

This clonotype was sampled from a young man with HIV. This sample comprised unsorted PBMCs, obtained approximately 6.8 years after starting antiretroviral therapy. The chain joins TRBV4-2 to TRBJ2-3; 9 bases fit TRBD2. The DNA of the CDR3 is TGTGCCAGCAGCCAAGTGTCAGCGGGGGGTCGAGATACGCAGTATTTT. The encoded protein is CASSQVSAGGRDTQYF.